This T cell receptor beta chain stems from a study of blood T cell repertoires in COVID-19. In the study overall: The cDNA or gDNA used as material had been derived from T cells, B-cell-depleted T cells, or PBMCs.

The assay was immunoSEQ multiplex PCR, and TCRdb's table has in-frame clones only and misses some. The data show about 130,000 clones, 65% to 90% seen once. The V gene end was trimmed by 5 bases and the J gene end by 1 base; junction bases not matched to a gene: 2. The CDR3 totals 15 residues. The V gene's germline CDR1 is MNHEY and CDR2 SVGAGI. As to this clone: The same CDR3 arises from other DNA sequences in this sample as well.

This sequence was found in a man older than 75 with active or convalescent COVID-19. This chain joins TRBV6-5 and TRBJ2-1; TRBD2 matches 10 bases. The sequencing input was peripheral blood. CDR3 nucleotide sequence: TGTGCCAGCAGTCTTAGCGGGGGGTCCTACAATGAGCAGTTCTTC. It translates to CASSLSGGSYNEQFF.